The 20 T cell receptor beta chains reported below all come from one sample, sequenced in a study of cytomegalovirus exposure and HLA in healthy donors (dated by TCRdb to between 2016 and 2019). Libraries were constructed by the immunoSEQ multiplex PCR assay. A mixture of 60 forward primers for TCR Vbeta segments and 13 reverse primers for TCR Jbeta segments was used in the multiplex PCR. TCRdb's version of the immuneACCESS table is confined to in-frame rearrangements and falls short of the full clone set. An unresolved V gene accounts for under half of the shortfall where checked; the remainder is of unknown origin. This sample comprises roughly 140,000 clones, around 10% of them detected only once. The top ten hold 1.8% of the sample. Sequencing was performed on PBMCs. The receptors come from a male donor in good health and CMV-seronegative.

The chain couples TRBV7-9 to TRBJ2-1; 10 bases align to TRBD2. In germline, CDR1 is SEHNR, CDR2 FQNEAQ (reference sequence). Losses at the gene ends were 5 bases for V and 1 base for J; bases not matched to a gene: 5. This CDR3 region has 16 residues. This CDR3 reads CASSPKRGGSYNEQFF. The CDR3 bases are TGTGCCAGCAGCCCAAAGCGGGGGGGGTCCTACAATGAGCAGTTCTTC.

The CDR3 region has the DNA TGTGCCAGCAGCTTGCAGGTTAGCGGGAAGGAGACCCAGTACTTC. Residues: CASSLQVSGKETQYF. The chain is built from TRBV5-4 and TRBJ2-5, with 8 bases fitting TRBD2. The CDR3 sequence is 15 residues long. Trimming at V came to 1 base and at J to 5 bases, leaving 7 bases not matched to a gene. Germline V gene lookup returns CDR1 SGHNT and CDR2 YYREEE (reference sequence).

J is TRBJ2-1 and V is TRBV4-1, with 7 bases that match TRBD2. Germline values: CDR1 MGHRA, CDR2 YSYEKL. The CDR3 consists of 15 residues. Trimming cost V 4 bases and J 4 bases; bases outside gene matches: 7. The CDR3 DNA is TGCGCCAGCAGCCTGGTGACTAGCCAGTACAATGAGCAGTTCTTC. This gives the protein CASSLVTSQYNEQFF.

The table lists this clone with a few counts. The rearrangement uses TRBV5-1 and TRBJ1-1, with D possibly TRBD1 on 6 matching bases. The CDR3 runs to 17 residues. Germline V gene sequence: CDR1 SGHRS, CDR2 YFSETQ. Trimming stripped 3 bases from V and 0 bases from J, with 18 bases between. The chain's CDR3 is CASSWYGGQQMNTEAFF. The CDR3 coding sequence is TGCGCCAGCAGCTGGTACGGGGGGCAGCAGATGAACACTGAAGCTTTCTTT.

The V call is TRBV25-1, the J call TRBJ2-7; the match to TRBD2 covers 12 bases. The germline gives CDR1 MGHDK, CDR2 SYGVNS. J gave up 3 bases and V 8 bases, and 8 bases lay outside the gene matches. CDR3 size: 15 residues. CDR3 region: CASCASGGGNYEQYF. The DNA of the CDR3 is TGTGCCAGCTGCGCTAGCGGGGGGGGTAACTACGAGCAGTACTTC.

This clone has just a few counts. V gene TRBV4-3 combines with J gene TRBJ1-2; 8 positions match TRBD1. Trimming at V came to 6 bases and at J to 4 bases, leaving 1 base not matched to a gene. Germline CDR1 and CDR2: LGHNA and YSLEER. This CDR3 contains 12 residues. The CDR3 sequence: CASSDRGYGYTF. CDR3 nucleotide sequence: TGCGCCAGCAGTGACAGGGGCTATGGCTACACCTTC.

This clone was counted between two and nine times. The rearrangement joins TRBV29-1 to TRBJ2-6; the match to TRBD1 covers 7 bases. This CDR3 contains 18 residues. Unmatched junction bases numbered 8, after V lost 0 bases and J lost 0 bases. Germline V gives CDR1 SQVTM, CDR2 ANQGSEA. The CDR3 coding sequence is TGCAGCGTTGAAGATCAGGGACAGTCCTACTCTGGGGCCAACGTCCTGACTTTC. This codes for CSVEDQGQSYSGANVLTF.

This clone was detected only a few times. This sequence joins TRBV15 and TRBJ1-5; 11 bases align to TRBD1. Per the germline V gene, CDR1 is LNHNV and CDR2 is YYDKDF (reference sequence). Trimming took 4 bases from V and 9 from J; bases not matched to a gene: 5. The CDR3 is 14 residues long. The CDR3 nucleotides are TGTGCCACCAGCATAGGGACAGGGGGATGGCCCCAGCATTTT. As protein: CATSIGTGGWPQHF.

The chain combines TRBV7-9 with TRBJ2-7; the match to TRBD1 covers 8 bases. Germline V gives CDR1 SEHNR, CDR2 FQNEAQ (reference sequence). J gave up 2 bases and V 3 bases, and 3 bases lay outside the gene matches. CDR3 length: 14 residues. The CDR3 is CASSFGQGPYEQYF. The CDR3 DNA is TGTGCCAGCAGCTTCGGACAGGGTCCCTACGAGCAGTACTTC.

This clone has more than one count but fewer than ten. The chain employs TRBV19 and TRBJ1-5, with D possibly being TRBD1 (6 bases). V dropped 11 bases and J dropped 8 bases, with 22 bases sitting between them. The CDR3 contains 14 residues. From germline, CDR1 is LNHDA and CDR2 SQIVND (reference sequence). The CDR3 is CADTEQGEGEPQHF. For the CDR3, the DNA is TGTGCCGACACGGAACAGGGTGAGGGGGAGCCCCAGCATTTT. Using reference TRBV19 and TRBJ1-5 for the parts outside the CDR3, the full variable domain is DGGITQSPKYLFRKEGQNVTLSCEQNLNHDAMYWYRQDPGQGLRLIYYSQIVNDFQKGDIAEGYSVSREKKESFPLTVTSAQKNPTAFYLCADTEQGEGEPQHFGDGTRLSIL.

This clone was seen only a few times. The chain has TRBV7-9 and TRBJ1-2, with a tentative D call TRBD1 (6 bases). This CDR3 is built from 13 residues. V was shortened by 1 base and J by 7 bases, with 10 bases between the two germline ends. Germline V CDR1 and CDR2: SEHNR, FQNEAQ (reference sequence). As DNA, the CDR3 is TGTGCCAGCAGCTTAGACAGGGATGCTGGCTACACCTTC. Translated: CASSLDRDAGYTF.

The CDR3 DNA reads as TGTGCCAGCAGCTCCCTAAAGCGGGAGGGCAACGAGCAGTACTTC. Translated: CASSSLKREGNEQYF. The V gene is TRBV11-2, the J gene TRBJ2-7, with 10 bases fitting TRBD2. Germline loops: CDR1 SGHAT, CDR2 FQNNGV. The ends lost 4 bases at V and 5 bases at J; junction bases unmatched: 8. This CDR3 is 15 amino acids long. Complete variable domain (other parts from reference TRBV11-2 and TRBJ2-7): EAGVAQSPRYKIIEKRQSVAFWCNPISGHATLYWYQQILGQGPKLLIQFQNNGVVDDSQLPKDRFSAERLKGVDSTLKIQPAKLEDSAVYLCASSSLKREGNEQYFGPGTRLTVT.

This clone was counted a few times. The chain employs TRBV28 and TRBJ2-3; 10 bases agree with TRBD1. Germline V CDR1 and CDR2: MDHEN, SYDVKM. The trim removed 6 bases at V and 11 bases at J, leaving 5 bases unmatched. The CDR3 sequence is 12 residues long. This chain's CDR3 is CASSSGQGKQYF. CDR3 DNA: TGTGCCAGCAGCTCGGGACAGGGGAAGCAGTATTTT.

In DNA, the CDR3 is TGTGCCAGCAGCCCCCTCCGGGTCCCAACAGATACGCAGTATTTT. It codes for CASSPLRVPTDTQYF. V is TRBV11-2 and J is TRBJ2-3; D gene ambiguous. This CDR3 has 15 residues. Germline-derived CDR1 and CDR2 are SGHAT and FQNNGV. The V end was cut by 5 bases, the J end by 3 bases, with 15 bases between.

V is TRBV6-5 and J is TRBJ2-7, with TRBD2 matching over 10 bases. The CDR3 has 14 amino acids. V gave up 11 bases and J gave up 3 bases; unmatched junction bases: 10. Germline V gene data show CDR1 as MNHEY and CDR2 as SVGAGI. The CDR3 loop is CARTVSGGGYEQYF. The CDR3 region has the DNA TGTGCCCGCACTGTAAGCGGGGGGGGCTACGAGCAGTACTTC.

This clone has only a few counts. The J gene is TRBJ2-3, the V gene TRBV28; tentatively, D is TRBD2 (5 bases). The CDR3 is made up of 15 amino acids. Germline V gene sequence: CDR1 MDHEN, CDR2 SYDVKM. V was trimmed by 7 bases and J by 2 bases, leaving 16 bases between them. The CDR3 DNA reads TGTGCCAGCACCAAGGGCACCGGGGACACAGATACGCAGTATTTT. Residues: CASTKGTGDTDTQYF.

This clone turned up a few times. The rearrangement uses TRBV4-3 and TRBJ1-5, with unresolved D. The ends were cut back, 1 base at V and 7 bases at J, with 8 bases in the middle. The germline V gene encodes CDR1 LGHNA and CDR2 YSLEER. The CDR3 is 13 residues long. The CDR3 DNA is TGCGCCAGCAGCCAAGGTATGTTCCAGCCCCAGCATTTT. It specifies CASSQGMFQPQHF.

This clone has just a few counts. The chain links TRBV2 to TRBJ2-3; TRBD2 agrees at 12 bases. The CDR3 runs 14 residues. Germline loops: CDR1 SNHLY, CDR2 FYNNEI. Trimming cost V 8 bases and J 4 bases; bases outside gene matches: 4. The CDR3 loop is CASPGTSGSDTQYF. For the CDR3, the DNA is TGTGCCAGCCCCGGGACTAGCGGGTCAGATACGCAGTATTTT.

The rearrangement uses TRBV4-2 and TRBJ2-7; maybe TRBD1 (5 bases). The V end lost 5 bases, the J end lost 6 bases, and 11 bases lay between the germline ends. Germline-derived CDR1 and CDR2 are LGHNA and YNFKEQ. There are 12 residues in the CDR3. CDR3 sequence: CASSSRQGEQYF. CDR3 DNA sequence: TGTGCCAGCAGCAGCCGTCAGGGCGAGCAGTACTTC.

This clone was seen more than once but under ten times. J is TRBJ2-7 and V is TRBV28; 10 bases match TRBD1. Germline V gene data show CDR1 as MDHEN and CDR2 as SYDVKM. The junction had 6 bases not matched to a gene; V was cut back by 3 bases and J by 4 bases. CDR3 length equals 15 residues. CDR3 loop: CASSFPGTGVYEQYF. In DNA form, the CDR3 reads TGTGCCAGCAGTTTCCCCGGGACAGGGGTGTACGAGCAGTACTTC.